This T cell receptor (beta chain) was identified during a study of T cell responses to AZD1222 COVID-19 vaccine. Produced via immunoSEQ multiplex PCR; TCRdb's table is partial and in-frame only. The table shows around 150,000 clones, with 91% occurring only once. Germline lookup yields CDR1 MNHEY and CDR2 SMNVEV (reference sequence). The ends were cut back, 6 bases at V and 2 bases at J, with 14 bases in the middle. There are 15 residues in the CDR3. This chain uses TRBV27 with TRBJ1-3; unclear D gene. The receptor's source is an adult in good health. The starting material was peripheral blood, obtained on day 0 of AZD1222 vaccination. CDR3 DNA sequence: TGTGCCAGCAGGCCGCTAGGTGATCCTGGAAACACCATATATTTT. Protein sequence: CASRPLGDPGNTIYF.